These 21 T cell receptor beta chains were all obtained from the same sample, sequenced in a study of T cells in tuberculosis. TCRdb's copy holds only in-frame clones and misses some; the assay was immunoSEQ multiplex PCR. The repertoire includes about 23,000 clones, 95% to 98% of them detected once, and 6.2% sits in the top ten. Input material: PBMCs. These receptors were taken from a donor between 10 and 35 years old with latent tuberculosis or without tuberculosis infection.

J is TRBJ2-3 and V is TRBV11-2; tentatively, D is TRBD1 (5 bases). V lost 2 bases and J lost 6, with 21 bases in between. The CDR3 extends over 17 amino acids. CDR1 and CDR2 (germline): SGHAT, FQNNGV. CDR3 in amino acids: CASSLLVVGHSGDTQYF. The CDR3 coding sequence is TGTGCCAGCAGCTTACTGGTTGTTGGACACTCCGGGGATACGCAGTATTTT.

The rearrangement joins TRBV29-1 to TRBJ2-1, with TRBD2 identical over 8 bases. Unmatched junction bases numbered 6, after V lost 2 bases and J lost 3 bases. The CDR3 contains 15 residues. CDR1 and CDR2 (germline): SQVTM, ANQGSEA. CDR3 DNA: TGCAGCGTTGAACAAGCGGGGGTTATCTACAATGAGCAGTTCTTC. It encodes CSVEQAGVIYNEQFF.

The chain links TRBV10-3 to TRBJ1-2; possibly TRBD1 for D (6 bases). The V gene lost 4 bases and the J gene lost 8 bases, with 17 bases spanning the gap. This CDR3 is built from 14 residues. The germline CDR1 and CDR2 sequences are ENHRY and SYGVKD. CDR3 in amino acids: CAISGGGTGFGYTF. The CDR3 DNA reads TGTGCCATCAGTGGGGGGGGAACAGGGTTCGGCTACACCTTC.

The table lists this clone with a count of one. The chain joins TRBV30 to TRBJ1-1; 8 bases map to TRBD1. Germline values: CDR1 GTSNPN, CDR2 SVGIG (reference sequence). With 7 bases clipped from V and 4 bases from J, the junction kept 11 bases outside the gene matches. The CDR3 length is 14 residues. The DNA for the CDR3 is TGTGCCTTGCGAGGCAGGGGGCGGTTCACTGAAGCTTTCTTT. It codes for CALRGRGRFTEAFF.

Concerning this clone itself: Sequence at one end of the junction differs from germline and may be a read error. V usage is TRBV5-4 and J usage is TRBJ2-7, with 12 bases aligning to TRBD1. Germline V CDR1 and CDR2: SGHNT, YYREEE (reference sequence). This CDR3 region has 14 residues. The CDR3 nucleotides are TGTGCCAGCAGCTCGGGACAGGGGGCGAAGAGAGTCCTTTTC. This translates into CASSSGQGAKRVLF. The full variable domain, in which reference TRBV5-4 and TRBJ2-7 provide the parts outside the CDR3, is ETGVTQSPTHLIKTRGQQVTLRCSSQSGHNTVSWYQQALGQGPQFIFQYYREEENGRGNFPPRFSGLQFPNYSSELNVNALELDDSALYLCASSSGQGAKRVLFGPGTRLTVT.

This clone is a singleton in its sample. V and J are TRBV11-3 and TRBJ1-1, with D maybe TRBD1 (5 bases). CDR1 and CDR2 from the germline V gene are SGHNT and YENEEA. V lost 0 bases and J lost 4, with 21 bases in between. CDR3 length: 18 residues. CDR3 in DNA: TGTGCCAGCAGCTTAGATCAGACATGGGGCAGGGTGACCACTGAAGCTTTCTTT. Amino acids: CASSLDQTWGRVTTEAFF.

The chain employs TRBV7-2 and TRBJ2-3, with 7 positions matching TRBD1. The CDR3 contains 15 residues. With V trimmed by 2 bases and J by 0 bases, 2 bases remained unmatched. CDR1 and CDR2 (germline): SGHTA, FQGNSA. In nucleotides, the CDR3 is TGTGCCAGCAGCTTATGGGACAGAAGCACAGATACGCAGTATTTT. Residues: CASSLWDRSTDTQYF.

CDR3 sequence (DNA): TGTGCCAGCAGTGACCAGGGTATGAACACTGAAGCTTTCTTT. It specifies CASSDQGMNTEAFF. The chain has TRBV25-1 and TRBJ1-1, with D possibly matching TRBD1 (5 bases). CDR1 is MGHDK, CDR2 SYGVNS, per germline. The CDR3 spans 14 residues. V was clipped by 3 bases and J by 0 bases, with 8 bases between them. The complete variable domain, with remaining parts taken from reference TRBV25-1 and TRBJ1-1, reads EADIYQTPRYLVIGTGKKITLECSQTMGHDKMYWYQQDPGMELHLIHYSYGVNSTEKGDLSSESTVSRIRTEHFPLTLESARPSHTSQYLCASSDQGMNTEAFFGQGTRLTVV.

The genes are TRBV30 and TRBJ1-2; 7 nucleotides agree with TRBD1. The CDR3 spans 16 residues. J was trimmed by 4 bases and V by 0 bases; bases with no gene match: 11. Germline V gene sequence: CDR1 GTSNPN, CDR2 SVGIG (reference sequence). The CDR3: CAWSVLRGGQFYGYTF. The CDR3 coding sequence is TGTGCCTGGAGTGTACTCAGAGGGGGACAGTTCTATGGCTACACCTTC.

The chain combines TRBV19 with TRBJ2-7, with a tentative D call TRBD1 (5 bases). Trimming removed 5 bases at V and 2 bases at J, with 10 bases between. The CDR3 sequence is 13 residues long. CDR1 and CDR2 (germline): LNHDA, SQIVND (reference sequence). As DNA, the CDR3 is TGTGCCAGTAGTCTCAGGGCCCCCTACGAGCAGTACTTC. Translation gives CASSLRAPYEQYF.

V gene TRBV5-1 combines with J gene TRBJ1-5; a weak D match, TRBD1 (5 bases). V was cut by 0 bases and J by 7 bases, with 14 bases left in between. Germline V lookup: CDR1 SGHRS, CDR2 YFSETQ. The CDR3 has 15 amino acids. CDR3 region: CASSLGDSSRQPQHF. DNA for the CDR3: TGCGCCAGCAGCTTGGGAGACAGCTCGAGACAGCCCCAGCATTTT.

The V call is TRBV5-1, the J call TRBJ2-7; 8 bases align to TRBD1. Germline trimming cut 1 base from V and 6 bases from J; bases unmatched to any gene: 3. Germline CDR1 is SGHRS and CDR2 is YFSETQ. The CDR3 runs to 13 residues. The CDR3 spells CASSLTTGVEQYF. CDR3 DNA sequence: TGCGCCAGCAGCTTGACGACAGGGGTCGAGCAGTACTTC.

V usage is TRBV7-2 and J usage is TRBJ2-6; 11 positions agree with TRBD1. V dropped 5 bases and J dropped 5; count of bases not matched to a gene: 14. Germline V gene lookup returns CDR1 SGHTA and CDR2 FQGNSA. The CDR3 runs 19 residues. Here the CDR3 DNA reads TGTGCCAGCAGCACCAGGACAGGGGGCGCGGAGGTCTGGGCCAACGTCCTGACTTTC. Translating it yields CASSTRTGGAEVWANVLTF. Filled out from reference TRBV7-2 and TRBJ2-6, the complete variable domain reads GAGVSQSPSNKVTEKGKDVELRCDPISGHTALYWYRQSLGQGLEFLIYFQGNSAPDKSGLPSDRFSAERTGGSVSTLTIQRTQQEDSAVYLCASSTRTGGAEVWANVLTFGAGSRLTVL.

The chain has TRBV10-2 and TRBJ1-1; no definite D call. Trimming took 3 bases from V and 5 from J, leaving 13 bases between them. This CDR3 comprises 14 residues. Germline V CDR1 and CDR2: WSHSY, SAAADI. The CDR3 here is CASSEGRAVTEAFF. Here the CDR3 DNA reads TGCGCCAGCAGTGAAGGGAGGGCTGTTACTGAAGCTTTCTTT.

The chain joins TRBV19 to TRBJ1-4; TRBD1 aligns across 7 bases. The V gene end was trimmed by 6 bases and the J gene end by 0 bases; junction bases not matched to a gene: 4. CDR1 is LNHDA, CDR2 SQIVND, per germline (reference sequence). The CDR3 has 15 amino acids. CDR3 coding DNA: TGTGCCAGTAGCGTCGGGACAGCAACTAATGAAAAACTGTTTTTT. This encodes CASSVGTATNEKLFF. Full variable domain (outside the CDR3, taken from reference TRBV19 and TRBJ1-4): DGGITQSPKYLFRKEGQNVTLSCEQNLNHDAMYWYRQDPGQGLRLIYYSQIVNDFQKGDIAEGYSVSREKKESFPLTVTSAQKNPTAFYLCASSVGTATNEKLFFGSGTQLSVL.

This chain links TRBV6-5 with TRBJ2-2; D call uncertain. V was shortened by 0 bases and J by 2 bases, with 10 bases between the two germline ends. CDR1 MNHEY and CDR2 SVGAGI come from the germline V gene. This CDR3 has 16 residues. In nucleotides, the CDR3 is TGTGCCAGCAGTTACTCCCCGGGTTTTAACACCGGGGAGCTGTTTTTT. This sequence encodes CASSYSPGFNTGELFF.

The chain recombines TRBV5-1 with TRBJ1-2, with D unclear. The CDR3 loop spans 13 amino acids. Germline CDR1 and CDR2: SGHRS and YFSETQ. Trimming took 1 base from V and 3 from J, leaving 7 bases between them. For the CDR3, the DNA is TGCGCCAGCAGCTTGATGGCTGACTATGGCTACACCTTC. It codes for CASSLMADYGYTF.

V usage is TRBV6-4 and J usage is TRBJ1-1, with D uncertain. Germline V lookup: CDR1 MRHNA, CDR2 SNTAGT. The CDR3 length is 18 residues. The V gene lost 3 bases and the J gene lost 2 bases, with 22 bases spanning the gap. CDR3 in amino acids: CASSERAEDGRLNTEAFF. CDR3 in DNA: TGTGCCAGCAGTGAGAGGGCAGAGGACGGTAGATTAAACACTGAAGCTTTCTTT.

This clone was seen once. This chain joins TRBV6-5 and TRBJ2-1, with a weak D call TRBD2 (5 bases). CDR3 length equals 13 residues. Germline-derived CDR1 and CDR2 are MNHEY and SVGAGI. V was cut by 4 bases and J by 7 bases, with 11 bases left in between. CDR3 protein: CASSWQPGNEQFF. CDR3 nucleotides: TGTGCCAGCAGTTGGCAGCCGGGGAATGAGCAGTTCTTC.

This chain joins TRBV7-2 and TRBJ2-7, with 8 bases matching TRBD2. After removal of 3 bases from V and 5 bases from J, the junction contained 6 bases not matched to a gene. CDR3 length: 14 residues. Germline V lookup: CDR1 SGHTA, CDR2 FQGNSA. CDR3 in DNA: TGTGCCAGCAGCTTCCTAAGACTAGCGCACGAGCAGTACTTC. As protein: CASSFLRLAHEQYF. The complete variable domain, with remaining parts taken from reference TRBV7-2 and TRBJ2-7, reads GAGVSQSPSNKVTEKGKDVELRCDPISGHTALYWYRQSLGQGLEFLIYFQGNSAPDKSGLPSDRFSAERTGGSVSTLTIQRTQQEDSAVYLCASSFLRLAHEQYFGPGTRLTVT.

The CDR3 coding sequence is TGTGCCAGCAGTTTCACTGTCTCTGGGGCCAACGTCCTGACTTTC. Protein sequence: CASSFTVSGANVLTF. J is TRBJ2-6 and V is TRBV27; D remains ambiguous. The CDR3 covers 15 residues. With 3 bases removed from V and 0 bases from J, the gap between germline ends came to 6 bases. Germline CDR1 is MNHEY and CDR2 is SMNVEV (reference sequence).